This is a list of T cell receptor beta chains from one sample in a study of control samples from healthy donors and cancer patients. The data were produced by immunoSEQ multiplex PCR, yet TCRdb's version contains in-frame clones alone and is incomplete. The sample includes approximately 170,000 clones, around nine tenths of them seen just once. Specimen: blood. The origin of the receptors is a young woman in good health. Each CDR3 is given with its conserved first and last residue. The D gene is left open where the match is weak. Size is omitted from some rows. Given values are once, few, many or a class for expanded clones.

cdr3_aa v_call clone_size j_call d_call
CASSLRDRAFF TRBV3-1/TRBV3-2 . TRBJ1-1 TRBD1
CASTGTNEPGEAFF TRBV10-3 once TRBJ1-1 .
CASSDQGDSPLHF TRBV19 . TRBJ1-6 TRBD1
CARSADRRLDIYEQYF TRBV5-3 . TRBJ2-7 .
CASSFPNTGELFF TRBV27 . TRBJ2-2 .
CAWSVVRGGRLYNEQFF TRBV30 . TRBJ2-1 TRBD2
CASSESGPYEQYF TRBV6-1 . TRBJ2-7 .
CASSSPGQGLGYTF TRBV5-1 . TRBJ1-2 TRBD1
CASSQDRRGTYGYTF TRBV14 . TRBJ1-2 .
CASSTERDLSGANVLTF TRBV28 . TRBJ2-6 TRBD2
CASSQDGSRETQYF TRBV3-1/TRBV3-2 . TRBJ2-5 .
CASSLAGEEEKLFF TRBV28 . TRBJ1-4 .
CASSLLGTLRLNTEAFF TRBV27 . TRBJ1-1 .
CATSETYNQPQHF TRBV24-1 . TRBJ1-5 .
CAISVSGQTTDTQYF TRBV10-3 . TRBJ2-3 .
CASSYGGSTDTQYF TRBV6-5 . TRBJ2-3 .
CASSEGQLYNEQFF TRBV5-4 . TRBJ2-1 .
CASSFVMGGNQPQHF TRBV27 . TRBJ1-5 .
CASSYGTTQYF TRBV6-2/TRBV6-3 . TRBJ2-3 .
CASSDGGSNEQFF TRBV6-1 . TRBJ2-1 .
CASRDRGTGELFF TRBV6-5 . TRBJ2-2 .
CASSLQGAGEKLFF TRBV28 . TRBJ1-4 TRBD1
CASSAAGNTEAFF TRBV7-7 . TRBJ1-1 .
CASSFRGANTEAFF TRBV27 . TRBJ1-1 .
CASREEWGTQYF TRBV5-1 . TRBJ2-3 .
CASSEGTGTGGKQYF TRBV6-1 . TRBJ2-7 TRBD1
CASSLIREAFF TRBV7-9 few TRBJ1-1 .
CASSEALPGGANEKLFF TRBV6-1 . TRBJ1-4 .
CASSATGQLYGYTF TRBV28 . TRBJ1-2 TRBD1
CSVVEQNTGELFF TRBV29-1 . TRBJ2-2 .
CASREDLNTGELFF TRBV28 . TRBJ2-2 .
CASSTLETQYF TRBV4-2 . TRBJ2-5 .
CASSGTAGGYTF TRBV27 few TRBJ1-2 TRBD1
CASSEGAGANVLTF TRBV6-1 few TRBJ2-6 .
CASSPTWEQYF TRBV28 . TRBJ2-7 .
CASRTPRAPGELFF TRBV19 . TRBJ2-2 .
CASRKEGLQGEKLFF TRBV28 . TRBJ1-4 .
CASSYRQAETQYF TRBV6-5 . TRBJ2-5 .
CASSPSGTGELFF TRBV5-1 . TRBJ2-2 .
CASSFRDGAYSYNSPLHF TRBV5-1 . TRBJ1-6 .
CASSKEQATYSPLHF TRBV19 . TRBJ1-6 .
CATSDPSTGTTGELFF TRBV24-1 . TRBJ2-2 TRBD1
CASSHSIPDRSTGELFF TRBV9 . TRBJ2-2 .